This paragraph covers one TCR beta chain sequence. Its antigen is undetermined. This sample was taken from a study of CXCR3-negative and CXCR3-positive naive CD8 T cells. The study's findings and limits: Post-cryopreservation CXCR3 expression was partly diminished, and the bulk of assays employed fresh PBMCs. Naive cells positive for CXCR3 carried more hydrophobic TRB CDR3s than CXCR3-negative ones.

There are 15 residues in the CDR3. The V gene's germline CDR1 is SGDLS and CDR2 YYNGEE. CD45RO-CCR7+CD27+CD95- marked naive CD8+ T cells. Each TRB cDNA library was prepared by 5' RACE (with UMI labels). TCRdb reprocessed the 5' RACE reads, with one entry per CDR3 protein and no DNA. This table lists around 56,000 distinct CDR3 sequences. The chain carries TRBV9 and TRBJ1-5; TCRdb's assignment of TRBD1 cannot be checked, as there is no DNA. The sample taken for sequencing was naive CXCR3- CD8+ T cells from blood. Sample subset: CD45RO-CCR7+CD27+CD95- naive CD8+ T cells lacking CXCR3 (TNR3-). This sequence originates from a human donor in good health. Some clones in this sample may be carry-over from other donors' samples. CDR3 loop: CASRSGTGITQPQHF.